The 27 T cell receptor beta chains in this list originate from one sample, sequenced in a study of blood T cell repertoires in COVID-19. TCRdb's copy holds only in-frame clones and misses some; the assay was immunoSEQ multiplex PCR. The sample lists approximately 240,000 clones, 86% occurring once. Input material: PBMCs or T cells enriched from blood (not recorded which). The receptors shown here come from a woman between 45 and 65 years old in a cohort exposed to, infected with or recovered from COVID-19 (not recorded which).

The J gene is TRBJ2-6, the V gene TRBV10-3, with D maybe TRBD2 (6 bases). In germline, CDR1 is ENHRY, CDR2 SYGVKD. Trimming removed 3 bases from V and 2 bases from J, with 26 bases in between. This CDR3 region has 21 residues. Written as DNA, the CDR3 is TGTGCCATCAGTGATTCCGGCCTGGGACTTTTCAATGAGGCTGGGGCCAACGTCCTGACTTTC. Its protein is CAISDSGLGLFNEAGANVLTF.

This chain connects TRBV27 to TRBJ2-7, with D perhaps TRBD1 (6 bases). Germline V lookup: CDR1 MNHEY, CDR2 SMNVEV (reference sequence). The CDR3 is made up of 13 amino acids. V was pared by 11 bases and J by 2 bases, with 16 bases between. The CDR3, as DNA: TGTGCCCCCCAACCAAAGGGGGCCTACGAGCAGTACTTC. It is translated as CAPQPKGAYEQYF.

The genes are TRBV5-1 and TRBJ1-6; 7 nucleotides agree with TRBD1. J was trimmed by 7 bases and V by 4 bases; bases with no gene match: 11. Germline lookup yields CDR1 SGHRS and CDR2 YFSETQ. The CDR3 sequence is 16 residues long. Here the CDR3 reads CASSALDRRGNSPLHF. CDR3 nucleotide sequence: TGCGCCAGCAGCGCCCTGGACAGGAGGGGAAATTCACCCCTCCACTTT.

The genes are TRBV2 and TRBJ1-5; no firm D call. The length of the CDR3 is 14 residues. Germline assignment: CDR1 SNHLY and CDR2 FYNNEI. With 7 bases removed from V and 2 bases from J, the gap between germline ends came to 12 bases. The CDR3 DNA sequence: TGTGCCAGCAATTACGGGGAGGGCAATCAGCCCCAGCATTTT. Translating it yields CASNYGEGNQPQHF.

This clone was detected once. V usage is TRBV27 and J usage is TRBJ2-7; D might be TRBD2 (5 bases). Germline V lookup: CDR1 MNHEY, CDR2 SMNVEV (reference sequence). V lost 7 bases and J 2 bases, leaving 15 bases between the germline ends. The CDR3 contains 14 residues. The CDR3 DNA is TGTGCCAGCATTCCGCGGGCAGGAGCCTACGAGCAGTACTTC. Protein sequence: CASIPRAGAYEQYF.

The V and J genes are TRBV4-2 and TRBJ2-1, with D maybe TRBD1 (6 bases). V dropped 3 bases and J dropped 4 bases, with 10 bases sitting between them. Germline assignment: CDR1 LGHNA and CDR2 YNFKEQ. This CDR3 contains 14 residues. CDR3 sequence: CASSHGTRYNEQFF. For the CDR3, the DNA is TGTGCCAGCAGCCACGGGACACGATACAATGAGCAGTTCTTC.

This clone has a single count. The rearrangement uses TRBV6-5 and TRBJ1-5; D is possibly TRBD1 (5 bases). This CDR3 comprises 13 residues. V gave up 2 bases and J gave up 4 bases, with 6 bases separating them. Germline V gene sequence: CDR1 MNHEY, CDR2 SVGAGI. The CDR3 DNA is TGTGCCAGCAGTTACGACAGAAATCAGCCCCAGCATTTT. Translated, it gives CASSYDRNQPQHF.

The chain has TRBV7-6 and TRBJ2-2; 9 bases map to TRBD2. CDR1 is SGHVS and CDR2 is FNYEAQ in the germline V gene. The CDR3 is 16 amino acids. V dropped 1 base and J dropped 6; count of bases not matched to a gene: 6. This CDR3 is CASSLVAGGTAGELFF. The CDR3, as DNA: TGTGCCAGCAGCTTAGTTGCGGGGGGGACGGCCGGGGAGCTGTTTTTT.

V gene TRBV15 combines with J gene TRBJ2-3; D is ambiguous. This CDR3 has 18 amino acids. V gave up 0 bases and J gave up 3 bases, with 19 bases separating them. Germline values: CDR1 LNHNV, CDR2 YYDKDF (reference sequence). CDR3 DNA: TGTGCCACCAGCAGAGACCGACACGGAACTCTTAAAACAGATACGCAGTATTTT. Protein product: CATSRDRHGTLKTDTQYF.

The CDR3 coding sequence is TGCGCCAGCAGCTTGATGGCGGGAAACAATGAGCAGTTCTTC. Amino acid sequence: CASSLMAGNNEQFF. The chain links TRBV5-1 to TRBJ2-1; tentative D call: TRBD2 (6 bases). The CDR3 is 14 residues long. The V gene lost 1 base and the J gene lost 5 bases, with 10 bases spanning the gap. CDR1 and CDR2 from the germline V gene are SGHRS and YFSETQ.

The rearrangement links TRBV11-3 to TRBJ1-1, with a weak D call TRBD1 (5 bases). Germline lookup yields CDR1 SGHNT and CDR2 YENEEA. Trimming shortened V by 1 base and J by 6 bases, and 12 bases separated the two germline ends. The CDR3 has 14 residues. CDR3 in amino acids: CASSLVGGSAEAFF. For the CDR3, the DNA is TGTGCCAGCAGCTTAGTCGGGGGGAGTGCTGAAGCTTTCTTT.

The chain couples TRBV6-4 to TRBJ2-2; 11 bases agree with TRBD2. The germline CDR1 and CDR2 sequences are MRHNA and SNTAGT. V dropped 2 bases and J dropped 8; count of bases not matched to a gene: 19. This CDR3 contains 20 residues. CDR3 nucleotide sequence: TGTGCCAGCAGTGACACCACCCGGGTGAATAGCGGGGGGGCAGGTGGGGAGCTGTTTTTT. It encodes CASSDTTRVNSGGAGGELFF.

The chain has TRBV9 and TRBJ2-3; 8 bases line up with TRBD1. V lost 3 bases to trimming and J lost 1 base; unmatched junction nucleotides: 10. Germline lookup yields CDR1 SGDLS and CDR2 YYNGEE. The CDR3 runs 17 residues. CDR3 sequence (DNA): TGTGCCAGCAGCGCCCAGATGACAGGGGCTGGCACAGATACGCAGTATTTT. Translating it yields CASSAQMTGAGTDTQYF.

This chain connects TRBV30 to TRBJ1-1; D gene ambiguous. V shed 0 bases and J shed 0 bases, with 5 bases lying between them. This CDR3 comprises 13 residues. Germline V CDR1 and CDR2: GTSNPN, SVGIG (reference sequence). The CDR3 DNA follows: TGTGCCTGGAGTGTGAGCATGAACACTGAAGCTTTCTTT. Its protein is CAWSVSMNTEAFF. Together with reference TRBV30 and TRBJ1-1, the CDR3 gives the full variable domain: SQTIHQWPATLVQPVGSPLSLECTVEGTSNPNLYWYRQAAGRGLQLLFYSVGIGQISSEVPQNLSASRPQDRQFILSSKKLLLSDSGFYLCAWSVSMNTEAFFGQGTRLTVV.

The sample holds a few counts of this clone. This CDR3 is CASSSRRFTVRNTEAFF. The CDR3 region has the DNA TGTGCCAGCAGCTCTCGTCGGTTTACAGTTAGGAACACTGAAGCTTTCTTT. The J gene is TRBJ1-1, the V gene TRBV14; D is unclear. Germline values: CDR1 SGHDN, CDR2 FVKESK. Trimming left V 5 bases short and J 1 base short, with 20 bases between. This CDR3 region has 17 residues.

J is TRBJ1-1 and V is TRBV7-2; 7 bases align to TRBD1. The V gene end was trimmed by 5 bases and the J gene end by 5 bases; junction bases not matched to a gene: 5. This CDR3 comprises 13 residues. Germline V gives CDR1 SGHTA, CDR2 FQGNSA. CDR3 protein: CASSVTQGTEAFF. Here the CDR3 DNA reads TGTGCCAGCAGCGTAACACAGGGGACTGAAGCTTTCTTT.

This chain joins TRBV27 and TRBJ1-5; D is perhaps TRBD1 (6 bases). Trimming took 1 base from V and 0 from J, leaving 10 bases between them. Germline lookup yields CDR1 MNHEY and CDR2 SMNVEV (reference sequence). CDR3 length: 16 residues. The CDR3 bases are TGTGCCAGCAGTTTATTCGGACAGTTTAGCAATCAGCCCCAGCATTTT. Protein sequence: CASSLFGQFSNQPQHF.

J is TRBJ1-2 and V is TRBV14; perhaps TRBD1 as D (6 bases). Trimming pared 4 bases from V and 7 bases from J, leaving 19 bases between. This CDR3 spans 15 amino acids. Germline V lookup: CDR1 SGHDN, CDR2 FVKESK. The DNA of the CDR3 is TGTGCCAGCAGCCGAGGACAGCCGACGGAATCTGGCTACACCTTC. This gives the protein CASSRGQPTESGYTF. The entire variable domain, with the rest obtained from reference TRBV14 and TRBJ1-2, is as follows: EAGVTQFPSHSVIEKGQTVTLRCDPISGHDNLYWYRRVMGKEIKFLLHFVKESKQDESGMPNNRFLAERTGGTYSTLKVQPAELEDSGVYFCASSRGQPTESGYTFGSGTRLTVV.

The chain uses TRBV7-2 and TRBJ2-1; tentatively, D is TRBD2 (5 bases). Trimming took 5 bases from V and 0 from J, leaving 11 bases between them. Germline V gene sequence: CDR1 SGHTA, CDR2 FQGNSA. This CDR3 has 15 residues. CDR3 residues: CASSTQAGSYNEQFF. CDR3 DNA sequence: TGTGCCAGCAGCACTCAGGCGGGCTCCTACAATGAGCAGTTCTTC.

This clone was observed a single time. This chain connects TRBV7-9 to TRBJ1-1; a possible D gene is TRBD1 (6 bases). The CDR3 is 11 amino acids. Trimming left V 5 bases short and J 9 bases short, with 10 bases between. Per germline, CDR1 SEHNR and CDR2 FQNEAQ (reference sequence). The CDR3 region has the DNA TGTGCCAGCAGCCCAGGGGAGCAAGCTTTCTTT. Its protein is CASSPGEQAFF. Looking up the rest from reference TRBV7-9 and TRBJ1-1 gives the full variable domain: DTGVSQNPRHKITKRGQNVTFRCDPISEHNRLYWYRQTLGQGPEFLTYFQNEAQLEKSRLLSDRFSAERPKGSFSTLEIQRTEQGDSAMYLCASSPGEQAFFGQGTRLTVV.

This clone was observed a few times. The CDR3 nucleotides read TGTGCCAGCAGCACCGGGACAGGGATAAATGGCTACACCTTC. Translating gives CASSTGTGINGYTF. The chain is built from TRBV2 and TRBJ1-2; TRBD1 matches at 9 bases. Germline CDR1 is SNHLY and CDR2 is FYNNEI. The CDR3 has 14 residues. With V trimmed by 6 bases and J by 6 bases, 8 bases remained unmatched. The entire variable domain, with the rest obtained from reference TRBV2 and TRBJ1-2, is as follows: EPEVTQTPSHQVTQMGQEVILRCVPISNHLYFYWYRQILGQKVEFLVSFYNNEISEKSEIFDDQFSVERPDGSNFTLKIRSTKLEDSAMYFCASSTGTGINGYTFGSGTRLTVV.

J is TRBJ1-3 and V is TRBV3-1 (or the pseudogene TRBV3-2); tentative D call: TRBD1 (6 bases). This CDR3 spans 14 amino acids. Trimming removed 4 bases from V and 0 bases from J, with 7 bases in between. CDR1 LGHDT and CDR2 YNNKEL come from the germline V gene (reference sequence). The CDR3 nucleotides read TGTGCCAGCAGCCCGACAGGCTCTGGAAACACCATATATTTT. As protein: CASSPTGSGNTIYF.

The chain carries TRBV7-9 and TRBJ1-2; D is possibly TRBD1 (5 bases). The germline V and J ends were trimmed by 5 bases and 5 bases, with 12 bases remaining between them. Germline CDR1 SEHNR, CDR2 FQNEAQ (reference sequence). The CDR3 contains 13 residues. The CDR3 sequence: CASSPRVSYGYTF. The DNA of the CDR3 is TGTGCCAGCAGCCCCAGGGTATCGTATGGCTACACCTTC.

The chain carries TRBV5-1 and TRBJ2-3, with 9 bases aligning to TRBD2. The CDR3 runs 15 residues. Germline CDR1 is SGHRS and CDR2 is YFSETQ. The ends lost 4 bases at V and 1 base at J; junction bases unmatched: 4. CDR3 sequence reads: CASSSSGGRTDTQYF. The CDR3 region has the DNA TGCGCCAGCAGCAGTAGCGGGGGTCGCACAGATACGCAGTATTTT.

The chain recombines TRBV19 with TRBJ1-1; D might be TRBD1 (6 bases). Trimming pared 5 bases from V and 5 bases from J, leaving 18 bases between. Germline assignment: CDR1 LNHDA and CDR2 SQIVND (reference sequence). The CDR3 extends over 15 amino acids. CDR3 DNA sequence: TGTGCCAGTAGTCAACCGGGACACCCGGGAACTGAAGCTTTCTTT. The encoded protein is CASSQPGHPGTEAFF. The variable domain in full, completed from reference TRBV19 and TRBJ1-1, reads DGGITQSPKYLFRKEGQNVTLSCEQNLNHDAMYWYRQDPGQGLRLIYYSQIVNDFQKGDIAEGYSVSREKKESFPLTVTSAQKNPTAFYLCASSQPGHPGTEAFFGQGTRLTVV.

The chain employs TRBV4-1 and TRBJ2-3; D not resolved. In germline, CDR1 is MGHRA, CDR2 YSYEKL. Trimming pared 4 bases from V and 1 base from J, leaving 9 bases between. The CDR3 is 14 amino acids. The CDR3 coding sequence is TGCGCCAGCAGCCGGGCATGGGGCACAGATACGCAGTATTTT. Encoded protein: CASSRAWGTDTQYF.

The gene calls are TRBV4-1 and TRBJ2-7; TRBD2 aligns across 11 bases. The germline V gene encodes CDR1 MGHRA and CDR2 YSYEKL. This CDR3 comprises 16 residues. V was clipped by 0 bases and J by 6 bases; unmatched bases: 7. CDR3 loop: CASSQETSGGVREQYF. The CDR3 DNA reads as TGCGCCAGCAGCCAAGAAACTAGCGGGGGAGTGCGCGAGCAGTACTTC.